This is a list of T cell receptor beta chains from one sample in a study of T cell responses to AZD1222 COVID-19 vaccine. Clones were read by immunoSEQ multiplex PCR, and TCRdb kept only the in-frame ones, dropping some. There are 130,000 to 150,000 clones in the sample; roughly 89% occur only once, and approximately 1.5% lies in the top ten. The sample consisted of peripheral blood, taken on day 0 of AZD1222 vaccination. The receptor set was obtained from an adult in good health. CDR3s leave out the opening cysteine and the closing phenylalanine or tryptophan.

J: TRBJ2-2; length: 12; V: TRBV6-5; CDR3: ASNTGGYTGELF
J: TRBJ2-7; length: 11; V: TRBV5-1; CDR3: ASSLEGSYEQY
J: TRBJ2-1; length: 12; V: TRBV11-1; CDR3: ASSPGTSRNEQF
J: TRBJ2-7; length: 14; V: TRBV6-1; CDR3: ASSESTLGLSYEQY
J: TRBJ2-1; length: 10; V: TRBV30; CDR3: AWGGTDNEQF
J: TRBJ2-7; length: 13; V: TRBV18; CDR3: ASSPSRTEPYEQY
J: TRBJ2-7; length: 18; V: TRBV5-1; CDR3: ASSSTPGLGFTLGIYEQY
J: TRBJ1-2; length: 13; V: TRBV6-5; CDR3: ASARSGLGDYGYT
J: TRBJ2-2; length: 14; V: TRBV5-1; CDR3: ASSFMSGLNTGELF
J: TRBJ1-1; length: 12; V: TRBV29-1; CDR3: SGDLTGSSTEAF
J: TRBJ1-2; length: 12; V: TRBV7-9; CDR3: ASSSRGQVHGYT
J: TRBJ2-7; length: 14; V: TRBV5-4; CDR3: ASSASGGAGAYEQY
J: TRBJ2-1; length: 14; V: TRBV7-9; CDR3: ASSPRQGRDYNEQF
J: TRBJ1-2; length: 10; V: TRBV2; CDR3: ASLQGNYGYT
J: TRBJ2-1; length: 13; V: TRBV18; CDR3: ASSPPSSSYNEQF
J: TRBJ2-7; length: 13; V: TRBV18; CDR3: ASSPGTRESYEQY